The next 15 T cell receptor beta chains were all read from a single sample in a study of T cell responses to AZD1222 COVID-19 vaccine. The protocol was immunoSEQ multiplex PCR, while the TCRdb copy is restricted to in-frame clones and leaves out a portion. The data show 80,000 to 130,000 clones, roughly nine tenths seen once. Source: peripheral blood, taken on day 0 of AZD1222 vaccination. The receptors shown here come from an adult in good health.

The chain is built from TRBV11-1 and TRBJ1-6; 9 bases agree with TRBD1. Germline CDR1 is SGHAT and CDR2 is FQDESV (reference sequence). The CDR3 runs 15 residues. V lost 2 bases, J lost 9 bases, and 5 bases stayed unmatched. The CDR3, as DNA: TGTGCCAGCAGCTTAAACGGACAGGGGAGTTCACCCCTCCACTTT. Translating gives CASSLNGQGSSPLHF.

The chain couples TRBV5-1 to TRBJ2-7, with D tentatively TRBD1 (6 bases). The length of the CDR3 is 14 residues. Germline V lookup: CDR1 SGHRS, CDR2 YFSETQ. Trimming removed 0 bases at V and 5 bases at J, with 12 bases between. The CDR3 is CASSLETGLDEQYF. The DNA for the CDR3 is TGCGCCAGCAGCTTGGAAACAGGGTTGGACGAGCAGTACTTC.

The gene calls are TRBV27 and TRBJ2-7; tentatively, D is TRBD2 (5 bases). The length of the CDR3 is 12 residues. Germline V lookup: CDR1 MNHEY, CDR2 SMNVEV (reference sequence). V lost 8 bases and J 6 bases, leaving 14 bases between the germline ends. CDR3 amino acids: CASRTLLGEQYF. The CDR3 region has the DNA TGTGCCAGCCGGACTCTCCTTGGCGAGCAGTACTTC.

The chain recombines TRBV7-9 with TRBJ2-1; D is undetermined. The V and J ends lost 5 bases and 4 bases respectively, with 15 bases between them. Looked up from germline, CDR1 is SEHNR and CDR2 is FQNEAQ (reference sequence). The CDR3 has 15 residues. This chain's CDR3 is CASSRGLSSYNEQFF. DNA for the CDR3: TGTGCCAGCAGCCGAGGCCTGAGCTCTTACAATGAGCAGTTCTTC.

The chain carries TRBV5-1 and TRBJ2-5; D is perhaps TRBD2 (5 bases). The germline gives CDR1 SGHRS, CDR2 YFSETQ. This CDR3 contains 15 residues. Trimming took off 5 bases at V and 2 bases at J, with 16 bases between the two ends. CDR3 bases: TGCGCCAGCAGTAGGTGGAGGACGGAGCAAGAGACCCAGTACTTC. This sequence encodes CASSRWRTEQETQYF.

The chain has TRBV19 and TRBJ2-1; TRBD1 matches at 11 bases. The ends lost 5 bases at V and 9 bases at J; junction bases unmatched: 9. CDR3 length equals 15 residues. CDR1 and CDR2 (germline): LNHDA, SQIVND (reference sequence). This CDR3 is CASSSRTGGGGEQFF. The CDR3 DNA reads TGTGCCAGTAGTTCCCGGACAGGGGGCGGCGGTGAGCAGTTCTTC. Combining the CDR3 with reference TRBV19 and TRBJ2-1 gives the whole variable domain DGGITQSPKYLFRKEGQNVTLSCEQNLNHDAMYWYRQDPGQGLRLIYYSQIVNDFQKGDIAEGYSVSREKKESFPLTVTSAQKNPTAFYLCASSSRTGGGGEQFFGPGTRLTVL.

This rearrangement joins TRBV18 to TRBJ1-2; D unresolved. This CDR3 is built from 13 residues. V shed 2 bases and J shed 7 bases, with 11 bases lying between them. Germline V gene lookup returns CDR1 KGHSH and CDR2 LQKENI. In nucleotides, the CDR3 is TGTGCCAGCTCACCAGATGGAGGGTCTGGCTACACCTTC. Encoded protein: CASSPDGGSGYTF. Full variable domain (rest looked up from reference TRBV18 and TRBJ1-2): NAGVMQNPRHLVRRRGQEARLRCSPMKGHSHVYWYRQLPEEGLKFMVYLQKENIIDESGMPKERFSAEFPKEGPSILRIQQVVRGDSAAYFCASSPDGGSGYTFGSGTRLTVV.

The chain couples TRBV25-1 to TRBJ2-3; D possibly corresponds to TRBD2 (6 bases). Germline V lookup: CDR1 MGHDK, CDR2 SYGVNS. Between the trimmed V and J ends, which lost 7 bases and 1 base, there was a span of 12 bases. The CDR3 is made up of 14 amino acids. The DNA of the CDR3 is TGTGCCAGCACTTTGGGGGGAGGCACAGATACGCAGTATTTT. Encoded protein: CASTLGGGTDTQYF.

The rearrangement joins TRBV6-6 to TRBJ1-3; no reliable D call. V lost 5 bases, J lost 3 bases, and 14 bases lay in between. Per the germline V gene, CDR1 is MNHNY and CDR2 is SVGAGI (reference sequence). This CDR3 has 15 residues. The DNA for the CDR3 is TGTGCCAGCAGTCAACCGTTTTTTGATGGAAACACCATATATTTT. It specifies CASSQPFFDGNTIYF.

This chain joins TRBV6-1 and TRBJ1-2; D gene uncertain. The CDR3 consists of 14 residues. With 2 bases removed from V and 8 bases from J, the gap between germline ends came to 15 bases. The germline V gene encodes CDR1 MNHNS and CDR2 SASEGT. CDR3 sequence: CASSENLEGGGYTF. CDR3 in DNA: TGTGCCAGCAGTGAAAATTTGGAGGGTGGCGGCTACACCTTC.

The chain joins TRBV6-5 to TRBJ2-2; 11 nucleotides agree with TRBD2. CDR1 and CDR2 (germline): MNHEY, SVGAGI. The CDR3 is 15 residues long. With V trimmed by 4 bases and J by 4 bases, 2 bases remained unmatched. The CDR3 nucleotides are TGTGCCAGCAGTTTTAGCGGGGGGGCCACCGGGGAGCTGTTTTTT. Translated, it gives CASSFSGGATGELFF.

The genes are TRBV20-1 and TRBJ1-6, with a possible D match to TRBD1 (5 bases). From germline, CDR1 is DFQATT and CDR2 SNEGSKA (reference sequence). The CDR3 totals 13 residues. V lost 3 bases, J lost 10 bases, and 13 bases lay in between. CDR3 residues: CSASQQGESPLHF. The CDR3 DNA reads TGCAGTGCTAGTCAGCAGGGAGAATCACCCCTCCACTTT.

The chain has TRBV27 and TRBJ2-7; TRBD1 aligns across 7 bases. V lost 5 bases to trimming and J lost 0 bases; unmatched junction nucleotides: 4. Germline CDR1 is MNHEY and CDR2 is SMNVEV (reference sequence). The CDR3 covers 14 residues. The CDR3 region is CASSQDRASYEQYF. The CDR3 DNA reads as TGTGCCAGCAGTCAAGACAGGGCCTCCTACGAGCAGTACTTC.

The chain carries TRBV13 and TRBJ2-4, with 8 bases matching TRBD1. Germline trimming cut 7 bases from V and 0 bases from J; bases unmatched to any gene: 11. The CDR3 runs 17 residues. CDR1 and CDR2 from the germline V gene are PRHDT and FYEKMQ (reference sequence). This CDR3 reads CASTRNRGSIAKNIQYF. CDR3 sequence (DNA): TGTGCCAGCACCCGGAACAGGGGGTCTATAGCCAAAAACATTCAGTACTTC.

This rearrangement joins TRBV6-1 to TRBJ1-5; TRBD1 is a possible D gene (5 bases). Per the germline V gene, CDR1 is MNHNS and CDR2 is SASEGT. The CDR3 length is 13 residues. With 1 base removed from V and 4 bases from J, the gap between germline ends came to 5 bases. CDR3 amino acids: CASSEEGNQPQHF. The CDR3 coding sequence is TGTGCCAGCAGTGAAGAGGGGAATCAGCCCCAGCATTTT.